This T cell receptor beta chain was sequenced for a study of cytomegalovirus exposure and HLA in healthy donors. With respect to this clone: The antigen is not known.

Study results and limitations: CMV serostatus was the sole immune exposure information available.

PCR was performed using 60 Vbeta and 13 Jbeta primers. Profiled with immunoSEQ multiplex PCR; TCRdb holds only in-frame clones, not every one. The sample consists of approximately 240,000 clones, 85% to 90% of them appearing once. The material sequenced was PBMCs. The sequence was obtained from a woman aged 18-30 years in good health and CMV-seronegative.

The CDR3 reads CASSYVAGANTGELFF. CDR3 sequence (DNA): TGTGCCAGCAGTTATGTAGCGGGGGCGAACACCGGGGAGCTGTTTTTT. The chain has TRBV7-2 and TRBJ2-2, with 9 bases matching TRBD2. The ends lost 6 bases at V and 0 bases at J; junction bases unmatched: 5. Germline V lookup: CDR1 SGHTA, CDR2 FQGNSA. The CDR3 spans 16 residues. The full variable domain, rest sourced from reference TRBV7-2 and TRBJ2-2, is GAGVSQSPSNKVTEKGKDVELRCDPISGHTALYWYRQSLGQGLEFLIYFQGNSAPDKSGLPSDRFSAERTGGSVSTLTIQRTQQEDSAVYLCASSYVAGANTGELFFGEGSRLTVL.